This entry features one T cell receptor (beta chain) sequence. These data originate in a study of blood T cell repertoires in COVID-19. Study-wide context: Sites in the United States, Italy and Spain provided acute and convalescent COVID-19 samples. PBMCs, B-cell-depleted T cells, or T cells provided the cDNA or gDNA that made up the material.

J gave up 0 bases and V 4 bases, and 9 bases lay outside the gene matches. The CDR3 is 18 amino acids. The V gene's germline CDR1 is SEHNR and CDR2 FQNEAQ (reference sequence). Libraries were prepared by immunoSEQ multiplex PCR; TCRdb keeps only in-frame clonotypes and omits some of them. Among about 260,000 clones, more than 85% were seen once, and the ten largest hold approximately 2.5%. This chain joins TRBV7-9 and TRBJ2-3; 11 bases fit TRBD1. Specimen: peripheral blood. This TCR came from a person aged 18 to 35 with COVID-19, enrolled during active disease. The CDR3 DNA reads TGTGCCAGCAGCTCAACTTGGACAGGGGGCGATAGCACAGATACGCAGTATTTT. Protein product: CASSSTWTGGDSTDTQYF.